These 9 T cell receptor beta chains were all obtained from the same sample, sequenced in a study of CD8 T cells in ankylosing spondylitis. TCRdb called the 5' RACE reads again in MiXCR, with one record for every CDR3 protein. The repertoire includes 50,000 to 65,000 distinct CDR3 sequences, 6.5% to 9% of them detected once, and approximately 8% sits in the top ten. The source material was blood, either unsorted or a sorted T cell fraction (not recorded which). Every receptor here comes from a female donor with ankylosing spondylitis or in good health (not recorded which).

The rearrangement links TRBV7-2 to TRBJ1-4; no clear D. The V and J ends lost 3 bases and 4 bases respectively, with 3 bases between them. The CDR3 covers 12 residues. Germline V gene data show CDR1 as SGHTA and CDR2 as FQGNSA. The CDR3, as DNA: TGTGCCAGCAGCTTCATTAATGAAAAACTGTTTTTT. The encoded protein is CASSFINEKLFF.

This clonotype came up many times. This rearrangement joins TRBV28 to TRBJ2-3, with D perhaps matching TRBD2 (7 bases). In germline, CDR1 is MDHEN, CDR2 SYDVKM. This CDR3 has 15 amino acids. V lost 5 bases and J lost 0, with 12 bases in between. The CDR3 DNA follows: TGTGCCAGCAGTCCAGGGGACTATAGCACAGATACGCAGTATTTT. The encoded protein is CASSPGDYSTDTQYF.

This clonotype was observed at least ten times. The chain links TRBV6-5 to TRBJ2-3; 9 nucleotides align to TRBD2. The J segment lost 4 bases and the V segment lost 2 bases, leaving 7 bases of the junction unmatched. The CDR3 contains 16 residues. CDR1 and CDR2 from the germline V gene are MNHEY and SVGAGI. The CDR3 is CASSYVMAGGPDTQYF. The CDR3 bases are TGTGCCAGCAGTTACGTCATGGCGGGGGGGCCAGATACGCAGTATTTT.

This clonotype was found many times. Here the CDR3 DNA reads TGTGCCACCAGCAGAGATCGGGGGGTTGATACGCAGTATTTT. Translated: CATSRDRGVDTQYF. This chain connects TRBV15 to TRBJ2-3; 7 positions match TRBD2. V trimming: 0 bases; J trimming: 6 bases; junction bases outside the gene matches: 3. In germline, CDR1 is LNHNV, CDR2 YYDKDF (reference sequence). The CDR3 is made up of 14 amino acids.

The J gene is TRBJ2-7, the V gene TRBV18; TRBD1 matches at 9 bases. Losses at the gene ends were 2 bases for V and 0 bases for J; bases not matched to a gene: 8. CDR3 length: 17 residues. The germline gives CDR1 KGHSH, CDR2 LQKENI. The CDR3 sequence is CASSPGMRGQGSYEQYF. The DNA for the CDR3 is TGTGCCAGCTCACCAGGAATGAGGGGACAGGGCTCCTACGAGCAGTACTTC.

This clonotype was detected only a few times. The CDR3 here is CASSLGLGQPYNEQFF. Here the CDR3 DNA reads TGTGCCAGCAGCTTAGGGCTCGGACAGCCCTACAATGAGCAGTTCTTC. V and J are TRBV7-2 and TRBJ2-1, with D possibly matching TRBD1 (6 bases). Germline V CDR1 and CDR2: SGHTA, FQGNSA. Between the trimmed V and J ends, which lost 1 base and 2 bases, there was a span of 12 bases. This CDR3 spans 16 amino acids.

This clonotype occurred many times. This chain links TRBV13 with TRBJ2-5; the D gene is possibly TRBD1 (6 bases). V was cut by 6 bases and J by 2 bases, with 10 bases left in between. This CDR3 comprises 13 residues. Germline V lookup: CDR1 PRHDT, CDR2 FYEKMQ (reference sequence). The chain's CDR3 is CASRETGQETQYF. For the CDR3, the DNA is TGTGCCAGCAGAGAGACAGGACAAGAGACCCAGTACTTC.

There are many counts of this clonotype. The chain's CDR3 is CSAKQGAEQPQHF. DNA of the CDR3: TGCAGTGCTAAACAGGGCGCTGAACAGCCCCAGCATTTT. This chain uses TRBV20-1 with TRBJ1-5; D is possibly TRBD1 (6 bases). In germline, CDR1 is DFQATT, CDR2 SNEGSKA (reference sequence). V was trimmed by 4 bases and J by 7 bases, leaving 14 bases between them. The CDR3 consists of 13 residues.

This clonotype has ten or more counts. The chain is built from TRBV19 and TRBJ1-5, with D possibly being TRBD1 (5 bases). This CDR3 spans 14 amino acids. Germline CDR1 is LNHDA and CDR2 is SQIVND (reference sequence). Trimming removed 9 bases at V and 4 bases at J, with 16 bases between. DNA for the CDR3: TGTGCCAGCAGAGATATAGGGGTAAATCAGCCCCAGCATTTT. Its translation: CASRDIGVNQPQHF.